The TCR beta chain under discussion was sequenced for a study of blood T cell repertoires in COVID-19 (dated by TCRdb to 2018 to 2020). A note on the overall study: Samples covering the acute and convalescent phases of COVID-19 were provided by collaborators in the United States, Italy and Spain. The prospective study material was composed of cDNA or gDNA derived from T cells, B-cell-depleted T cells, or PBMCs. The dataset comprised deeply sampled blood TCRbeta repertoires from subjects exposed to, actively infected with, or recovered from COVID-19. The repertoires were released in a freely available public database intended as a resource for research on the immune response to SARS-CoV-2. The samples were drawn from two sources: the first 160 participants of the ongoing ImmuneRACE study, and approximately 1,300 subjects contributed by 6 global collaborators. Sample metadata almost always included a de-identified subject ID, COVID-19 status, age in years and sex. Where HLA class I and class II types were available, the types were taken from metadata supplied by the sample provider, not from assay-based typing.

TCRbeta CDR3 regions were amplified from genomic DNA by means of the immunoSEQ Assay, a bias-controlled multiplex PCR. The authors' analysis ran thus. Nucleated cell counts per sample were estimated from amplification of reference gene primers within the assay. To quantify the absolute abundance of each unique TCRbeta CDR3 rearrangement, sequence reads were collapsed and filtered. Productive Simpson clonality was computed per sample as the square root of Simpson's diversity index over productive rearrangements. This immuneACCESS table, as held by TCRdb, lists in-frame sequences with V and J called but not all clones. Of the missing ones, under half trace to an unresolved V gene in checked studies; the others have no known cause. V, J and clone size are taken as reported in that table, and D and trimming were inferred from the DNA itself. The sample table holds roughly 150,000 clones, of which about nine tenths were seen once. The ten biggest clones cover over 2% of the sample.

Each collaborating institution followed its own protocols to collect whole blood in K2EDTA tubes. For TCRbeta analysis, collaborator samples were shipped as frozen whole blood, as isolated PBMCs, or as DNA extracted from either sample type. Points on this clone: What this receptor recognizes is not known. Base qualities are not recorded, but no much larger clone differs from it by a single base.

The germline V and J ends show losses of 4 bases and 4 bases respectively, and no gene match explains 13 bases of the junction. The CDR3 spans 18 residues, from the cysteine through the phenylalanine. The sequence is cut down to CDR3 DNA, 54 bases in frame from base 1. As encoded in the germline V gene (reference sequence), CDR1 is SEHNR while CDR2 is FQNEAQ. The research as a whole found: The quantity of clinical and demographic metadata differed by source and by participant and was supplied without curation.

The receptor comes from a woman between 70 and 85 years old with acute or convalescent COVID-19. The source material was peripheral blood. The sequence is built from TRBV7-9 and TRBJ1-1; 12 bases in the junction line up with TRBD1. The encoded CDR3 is CASSYRDRGRLWSTEAFF. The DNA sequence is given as TGTGCCAGCAGCTACCGGGACAGGGGGCGATTGTGGAGCACTGAAGCTTTCTTT.